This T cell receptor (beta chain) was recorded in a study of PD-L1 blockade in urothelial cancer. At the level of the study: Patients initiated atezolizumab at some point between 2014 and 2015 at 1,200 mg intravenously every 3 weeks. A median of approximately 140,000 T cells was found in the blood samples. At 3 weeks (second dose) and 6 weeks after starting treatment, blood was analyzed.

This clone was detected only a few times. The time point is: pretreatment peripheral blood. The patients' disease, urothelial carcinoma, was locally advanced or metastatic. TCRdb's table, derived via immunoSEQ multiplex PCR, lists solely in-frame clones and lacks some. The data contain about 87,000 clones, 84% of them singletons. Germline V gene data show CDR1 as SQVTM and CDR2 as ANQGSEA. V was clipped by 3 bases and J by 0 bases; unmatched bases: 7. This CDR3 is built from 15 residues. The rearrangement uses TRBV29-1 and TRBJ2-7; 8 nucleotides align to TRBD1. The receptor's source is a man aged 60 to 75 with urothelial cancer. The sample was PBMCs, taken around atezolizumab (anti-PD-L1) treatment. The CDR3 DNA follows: TGCAGCGTTGAGGGGACCGACAGGGGCTCCTACGAGCAGTACTTC. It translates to CSVEGTDRGSYEQYF.